The clone carrying this TCR beta chain showed up just once. Its antigen is unknown. The PCR used 60 Vbeta and 13 Jbeta primers. The method was immunoSEQ multiplex PCR; TCRdb's version includes in-frame clones alone and lacks a portion of them. This table holds fewer than 130,000 clones, approximately 86% found once. Donors likely had unrecorded immune exposures despite being nominally healthy when sampled. This sample is part of a study of cytomegalovirus exposure and HLA in healthy donors. For the study at large: Counted in an early data release were approximately 85 million unique TCRs from HLA-typed donors.

The CDR3 runs 13 residues. V lost 8 bases to trimming and J lost 3 bases, with 13 bases between them. Germline loops: CDR1 MNHNS, CDR2 SASEGT. Overall study results and limits: Per a prior analysis, the majority of TCR beta V segments were productive roughly 87% or roughly 30% of the time.

The receptor was derived from a man aged 40-50 years in good health and CMV-seronegative. Sample: PBMCs. This chain joins TRBV6-1 and TRBJ1-1; a possible D gene is TRBD1 (5 bases). The CDR3 DNA is TGTGCCAGCCGGGTCGGAGGGGACACTGAAGCTTTCTTT. Its translation: CASRVGGDTEAFF.